The 14 T cell receptor beta chains in this list originate from one sample, sequenced in a study of patients and donors after allogeneic stem cell transplantation. TCRdb processed the RT-PCR reads anew with MiXCR; each CDR3 protein has one entry. This repertoire shows approximately 210,000 distinct CDR3 sequences, more than 35% found once; its top ten account for approximately 32%. The sample taken for sequencing was blood, either unsorted or a sorted T cell fraction (not recorded which). These receptors were collected from a human donor who was either an allogeneic HSCT recipient or a stem cell or donor lymphocyte infusion donor (not recorded which). It is not recorded whose cells these are; they may come from a transplant donor.

This clonotype was seen only a few times. The chain has TRBV12-3 or TRBV12-4 and TRBJ1-1; D is possibly TRBD1 (5 bases). The CDR3 consists of 16 residues. V lost 6 bases to trimming and J lost 0 bases, with 17 bases between them. The CDR3: CASSLRGGRMNTEAFF. For the CDR3, the DNA is TGTGCCAGCAGCCTCCGGGGGGGACGGATGAACACTGAAGCTTTCTTT.

The chain carries TRBV12-3 or TRBV12-4 and TRBJ1-1; D gene unclear. This CDR3 is 14 amino acids long. V was clipped by 5 bases and J by 4 bases, with 14 bases between them. In DNA, the CDR3 is TGTGCCAGCAGTCCATTCAAGGGAGGCACTGAAGCTTTCTTT. Protein product: CASSPFKGGTEAFF.

This clonotype was seen a handful of times. The chain employs TRBV13 and TRBJ1-4, with a possible D match to TRBD1 (5 bases). This CDR3 has 14 amino acids. The germline CDR1 and CDR2 sequences are PRHDT and FYEKMQ (reference sequence). V dropped 7 bases and J dropped 7 bases, with 16 bases sitting between them. The CDR3 sequence: CASTSGRVAEKLFF. The CDR3 coding sequence is TGTGCCAGCACTTCGGGCAGGGTGGCTGAAAAACTGTTTTTT.

The V gene is TRBV2, the J gene TRBJ2-4, with 9 nucleotides matching TRBD2. Germline trimming cut 6 bases from V and 0 bases from J; bases unmatched to any gene: 9. Germline V CDR1 and CDR2: SNHLY, FYNNEI. The CDR3 runs to 17 residues. Here the CDR3 reads CASSGLAPGLAKNIQYF. The DNA for the CDR3 is TGTGCCAGCAGCGGACTAGCGCCAGGGCTAGCCAAAAACATTCAGTACTTC.

The gene calls are TRBV5-1 and TRBJ1-2, with 10 bases fitting TRBD1. The CDR3 loop spans 15 amino acids. Trimming cost V 4 bases and J 0 bases; bases outside gene matches: 3. Germline V lookup: CDR1 SGHRS, CDR2 YFSETQ. This chain's CDR3 is CASSVGQGTNYGYTF. CDR3 nucleotides: TGCGCCAGCAGCGTGGGACAGGGGACTAACTATGGCTACACCTTC.

This chain joins TRBV28 and TRBJ1-4; D gene ambiguous. Trimming left V 3 bases short and J 11 bases short, with 13 bases between. The CDR3 has 13 residues. The germline V gene has CDR1 MDHEN and CDR2 SYDVKM. CDR3 protein: CASSLEETPKLFF. The CDR3 bases are TGTGCCAGCAGTTTGGAAGAGACCCCGAAACTGTTTTTT.

The chain has TRBV20-1 and TRBJ1-1, with D perhaps matching TRBD1 (5 bases). Looked up from germline, CDR1 is DFQATT and CDR2 is SNEGSKA (reference sequence). The CDR3 covers 11 residues. The CDR3 sequence is CVLWGGTEAFF. The DNA for the CDR3 is TGCGTATTGTGGGGCGGTACTGAAGCTTTCTTT.

V is TRBV29-1 and J is TRBJ2-5; D is possibly TRBD2 (5 bases). The V gene lost 7 bases and the J gene lost 0 bases, with 9 bases spanning the gap. Germline CDR1 SQVTM, CDR2 ANQGSEA. There are 12 residues in the CDR3. This chain's CDR3 is CSGTSNQETQYF. CDR3 nucleotide sequence: TGCAGCGGCACTAGTAACCAAGAGACCCAGTACTTC.

With regard to this clonotype: This may arise from a read error, as a much more abundant clone is one base away. The rearrangement links TRBV12-3 or TRBV12-4 to TRBJ1-5; no clear D. This CDR3 is built from 13 residues. The CDR3 sequence is CASSLVQTTAQQF. The CDR3, as DNA: TGTGCCAGCAGTTTAGTACAGACCACGGCCCAGCAATTT.

V is TRBV6-5 and J is TRBJ1-1; D might be TRBD1 (5 bases). The V gene's germline CDR1 is MNHEY and CDR2 SVGAGI. Trimming removed 0 bases from V and 2 bases from J, with 22 bases in between. The CDR3 runs 19 residues. The CDR3 reads CASSYSRSPTTGVNTEAFF. The CDR3 DNA sequence: TGTGCCAGCAGTTACTCGAGGTCTCCAACGACGGGGGTTAACACTGAAGCTTTCTTT.

This clonotype was counted a single time. The rearrangement joins TRBV9 to TRBJ1-3; tentatively, D is TRBD1 (5 bases). Trimming stripped 1 base from V and 1 base from J, with 6 bases between. The CDR3 is 14 amino acids. The germline V gene encodes CDR1 SGDLS and CDR2 YYNGEE. In nucleotides, the CDR3 is TGTGCCAGCAGCGTAAAGGGGTCTGGAAACACCATATATTTT. Protein product: CASSVKGSGNTIYF. The full variable domain, in which reference TRBV9 and TRBJ1-3 provide the parts outside the CDR3, is DSGVTQTPKHLITATGQRVTLRCSPRSGDLSVYWYQQSLDQGLQFLIQYYNGEERAKGNILERFSAQQFPDLHSELNLSSLELGDSALYFCASSVKGSGNTIYFGEGSWLTVV.

This clonotype has only a few counts. This chain links TRBV9 with TRBJ2-3; 7 nucleotides align to TRBD2. The CDR3 is made up of 16 amino acids. The V and J ends lost 2 bases and 2 bases, in that order; junction bases with no gene match: 8. From germline, CDR1 is SGDLS and CDR2 YYNGEE. The DNA for the CDR3 is TGTGCCAGCAGCGTTGAAACCGGGACTATCACAGATACGCAGTATTTT. This encodes CASSVETGTITDTQYF.

The chain carries TRBV4-2 and TRBJ1-1; D might be TRBD1 (5 bases). The CDR3 contains 12 residues. V lost 1 base to trimming and J lost 13 bases, with 13 bases between them. Germline V gene data show CDR1 as LGHNA and CDR2 as YNFKEQ. The CDR3 loop reads CASSQALRGVFF. The CDR3 DNA follows: TGTGCCAGCAGCCAAGCGTTGAGGGGAGTTTTCTTT.

V is TRBV5-1 and J is TRBJ1-1; no clear D. The V end was cut by 2 bases, the J end by 1 base, with 3 bases between. There are 12 residues in the CDR3. Germline-derived CDR1 and CDR2 are SGHRS and YFSETQ. CDR3 sequence (DNA): TGCGCCAGCAGCTTTCCGAACACTGAAGCTTTCTTT. Amino acid sequence: CASSFPNTEAFF.